The text below deals with one TCR beta chain. Using immunoSEQ multiplex PCR, the repertoire was profiled, and TCRdb retains in-frame clones only, with some absent. This sample has some 40,000 clones; about 92% occur once, and the top ten carry around 8.3%. This sample was taken from a study of T cell changes during pregnancy in multiple sclerosis. Unmatched junction bases numbered 4, after V lost 5 bases and J lost 3 bases. In germline, CDR1 is SGHTA, CDR2 FQGTGA. The CDR3 has 15 residues. The clonotype was recovered from a female donor with multiple sclerosis, enrolled in a pregnancy study. This chain joins TRBV7-3 and TRBJ2-3; TRBD2 matches 11 bases. The source was CD8+ T cells from peripheral blood mononuclear cells, collected in the third trimester of pregnancy. CDR3 sequence reads: CASSPTSGETDTQYF. CDR3 sequence (DNA): TGTGCCAGCAGCCCGACTAGCGGGGAAACAGATACGCAGTATTTT.